This T cell receptor beta chain emerged from a study of blood T cell repertoires in COVID-19. Study as a whole: Sites across the United States, Italy and Spain contributed samples from acute and convalescent COVID-19. Sources were T cells, B-cell-depleted T cells, or PBMCs; the material itself was cDNA or gDNA.

In the original analysis: Scientists estimated how many nucleated cells there were by amplifying reference gene primers. TCRdb's table, derived via immunoSEQ multiplex PCR, lists solely in-frame clones and lacks some. V, J and clone size are those of that table, while D and trimming were read from the DNA. The data show about 120,000 clones, 87% seen once. In germline, CDR1 is SGHRS, CDR2 YFSETQ. The CDR3 has 15 residues. V was cut by 2 bases and J by 9 bases, with 15 bases left in between. This clone was counted once. Input material: peripheral blood. The receptor comes from a human donor in a cohort sampled during active COVID-19. The chain carries TRBV5-1 and TRBJ1-6; possibly TRBD1 for D (6 bases). DNA for the CDR3: TGCGCCAGCAGCTTCTCTGAACAGGGTAGTTCACCCCTCCACTTT. Its translation: CASSFSEQGSSPLHF.